The 32 T cell receptor beta chains listed next were all sequenced from one sample in a study of T cell responses to AZD1222 COVID-19 vaccine. Profiling relied on immunoSEQ multiplex PCR, and the TCRdb table lists in-frame clones only, not all of them. The sample holds roughly 120,000 clones, 92% seen once. Sequenced material: peripheral blood, taken 28 days after the second AZD1222 dose. All receptors come from an adult who received the AZD1222 COVID-19 vaccine.

The chain couples TRBV2 to TRBJ1-3; no clear D gene. The CDR3 sequence is 15 residues long. Per germline, CDR1 SNHLY and CDR2 FYNNEI. Trimming removed 6 bases from V and 1 base from J, with 13 bases in between. CDR3 nucleotide sequence: TGTGCCAGCAGCTTTATGCGGATTTCTGGAAACACCATATATTTT. Residues: CASSFMRISGNTIYF.

This chain joins TRBV5-6 and TRBJ2-7; the D call may be TRBD1 or TRBD2 (5 bases each). Per the germline V gene, CDR1 is SGHDT and CDR2 is YYEEEE. The CDR3 totals 14 residues. Trimming took off 4 bases at V and 2 bases at J, with 13 bases between the two ends. In nucleotides, the CDR3 is TGTGCCAGCAGCCCCGGGACGAGGACCTACGAGCAGTACTTC. Protein: CASSPGTRTYEQYF.

The table lists this clone with a count of one. The V call is TRBV19, the J call TRBJ1-5; D is ambiguous. CDR3 length: 14 residues. In germline, CDR1 is LNHDA, CDR2 SQIVND (reference sequence). V was shortened by 5 bases and J by 2 bases, with 10 bases between the two germline ends. CDR3 amino acids: CASSSPSGNQPQHF. CDR3 coding DNA: TGTGCCAGTAGTTCCCCCTCCGGCAATCAGCCCCAGCATTTT.

This chain uses TRBV11-1 with TRBJ2-1, with TRBD1 as a possible D gene (6 bases). The CDR3 has 15 residues. Trimming removed 5 bases at V and 5 bases at J, with 16 bases between. Germline V CDR1 and CDR2: SGHAT, FQDESV (reference sequence). Here the CDR3 reads CASSLHRDPHNEQFF. The CDR3 nucleotides read TGTGCCAGCAGCCTTCACAGGGATCCCCACAATGAGCAGTTCTTC.

The chain links TRBV3-1 (or the pseudogene TRBV3-2) to TRBJ1-3; D possibly corresponds to TRBD1 (5 bases). This CDR3 comprises 16 residues. Looked up from germline, CDR1 is LGHDT and CDR2 is YNNKEL (reference sequence). Trimming stripped 4 bases from V and 4 bases from J, with 17 bases between. This CDR3 reads CASSPTGAGRGNTIYF. DNA for the CDR3: TGTGCCAGCAGCCCCACTGGGGCCGGGAGAGGAAACACCATATATTTT.

This chain links TRBV11-2 with TRBJ1-4, with 10 bases fitting TRBD1. The CDR3 consists of 12 residues. Germline lookup yields CDR1 SGHAT and CDR2 FQNNGV. J gave up 11 bases and V 4 bases, and 1 base lay outside the gene matches. CDR3 region: CASSSGQGKLFF. The CDR3 DNA reads TGTGCCAGCAGCTCGGGACAGGGGAAACTGTTTTTT.

The chain employs TRBV3-1 (or the pseudogene TRBV3-2) and TRBJ2-1, with no clear D. Germline V gene sequence: CDR1 LGHDT, CDR2 YNNKEL (reference sequence). V lost 0 bases and J 15 bases, leaving 15 bases between the germline ends. CDR3 length equals 13 residues. CDR3 coding DNA: TGTGCCAGCAGCCAAGATTGGCGGTATCGGCTGTTCTTC. This sequence encodes CASSQDWRYRLFF.

The V call is TRBV7-8, the J call TRBJ2-1; 7 positions match TRBD2. Germline V gene lookup returns CDR1 SGHVS and CDR2 FQNEAQ. The CDR3 length is 16 residues. Unmatched junction bases numbered 7, after V lost 1 base and J lost 4 bases. The CDR3 DNA reads TGTGCCAGCAGCTTAGGTGGGACTAAAACATACAATGAGCAGTTCTTC. Protein sequence: CASSLGGTKTYNEQFF. The whole variable domain, remainder taken from reference TRBV7-8 and TRBJ2-1, is GAGVSQSPRYKVAKRGQDVALRCDPISGHVSLFWYQQALGQGPEFLTYFQNEAQLDKSGLPSDRFFAERPEGSVSTLKIQRTQQEDSAVYLCASSLGGTKTYNEQFFGPGTRLTVL.

This chain joins TRBV15 and TRBJ2-5; tentative D call: TRBD2 (6 bases). This CDR3 contains 17 residues. Germline V lookup: CDR1 LNHNV, CDR2 YYDKDF (reference sequence). V shed 1 base and J shed 3 bases, with 18 bases lying between them. The chain's CDR3 is CATSRAGRAGFEETQYF. As DNA, the CDR3 is TGTGCCACCAGCAGAGCAGGCAGGGCGGGGTTCGAAGAGACCCAGTACTTC.

The rearrangement joins TRBV11-3 to TRBJ2-3, with 8 bases that match TRBD1. The CDR3 sequence is 15 residues long. V lost 1 base to trimming and J lost 6 bases; unmatched junction nucleotides: 6. The germline CDR1 and CDR2 sequences are SGHNT and YENEEA. The DNA of the CDR3 is TGTGCCAGCAGCTTAGGGACAGGGAGGATGGATACGCAGTATTTT. It encodes CASSLGTGRMDTQYF.

The rearrangement uses TRBV13 and TRBJ1-6; the D gene is possibly TRBD1 (6 bases). The V and J ends lost 3 bases and 8 bases respectively, with 11 bases between them. Germline-derived CDR1 and CDR2 are PRHDT and FYEKMQ (reference sequence). This CDR3 spans 14 amino acids. The CDR3 region is CASSFRQAYSPLHF. The CDR3 bases are TGTGCCAGCAGCTTCCGACAGGCATATTCACCCCTCCACTTT.

The chain is built from TRBV10-1 and TRBJ1-5; no definite D call. Deletions cut 2 bases from V and 5 bases from J, with 4 bases between. Germline CDR1 is WNHNN and CDR2 is SYGVQD (reference sequence). This CDR3 comprises 12 residues. The CDR3 reads CASSETHQPQHF. The CDR3 DNA is TGCGCCAGCAGTGAGACCCATCAGCCCCAGCATTTT.

This rearrangement joins TRBV4-1 to TRBJ2-7, with TRBD2 as a possible D gene (5 bases). Trimming cost V 0 bases and J 0 bases, with 12 bases left between them. The germline CDR1 and CDR2 sequences are MGHRA and YSYEKL. The CDR3 is 16 residues long. Here the CDR3 reads CASSQDFAGLSYEQYF. The CDR3 nucleotides read TGCGCCAGCAGCCAAGATTTTGCGGGCCTCTCCTACGAGCAGTACTTC.

The genes are TRBV12-3 or TRBV12-4 and TRBJ1-2; 7 bases are shared with TRBD1. V lost 6 bases, J lost 6 bases, and 7 bases stayed unmatched. CDR3 size: 13 residues. CDR3 amino acids: CASRKGAINGYTF. Written as DNA, the CDR3 is TGTGCCAGCAGAAAGGGGGCGATAAATGGCTACACCTTC.

V and J are TRBV6-5 and TRBJ2-7; tentative D call: TRBD2 (5 bases). The CDR3 is 14 residues long. The V and J ends lost 2 bases and 6 bases respectively, with 14 bases between them. Per the germline V gene, CDR1 is MNHEY and CDR2 is SVGAGI. Here the CDR3 DNA reads TGTGCCAGCAGTTACCGTATCCCTGGAGGCGAGCAGTACTTC. It codes for CASSYRIPGGEQYF.

V usage is TRBV6-1 and J usage is TRBJ2-7; D gene ambiguous. The CDR3 length is 15 residues. Germline-derived CDR1 and CDR2 are MNHNS and SASEGT. The ends were cut back, 3 bases at V and 2 bases at J, with 14 bases in the middle. CDR3 in DNA: TGTGCCAGCAGTGAGGGCCGAAGGGAAACCTACGAGCAGTACTTC. Its protein is CASSEGRRETYEQYF.

The rearrangement joins TRBV2 to TRBJ1-6; D might be TRBD1 (6 bases). This CDR3 contains 17 residues. Trimming pared 7 bases from V and 0 bases from J, leaving 16 bases between. Germline V gives CDR1 SNHLY, CDR2 FYNNEI. In DNA form, the CDR3 reads TGTGCCAGCACGGGGGGGGGCGATAGCTCCTATAATTCACCCCTCCACTTT. It specifies CASTGGGDSSYNSPLHF.

Written as DNA, the CDR3 is TGTGCCAGCAGCTTAAGGGGGGGTGCAGGCTACAATGAGCAGTTCTTC. Residues: CASSLRGGAGYNEQFF. This chain uses TRBV7-3 with TRBJ2-1; TRBD2 matches 7 bases. The CDR3 is 16 residues long. With V trimmed by 1 base and J by 3 bases, 6 bases remained unmatched. Germline V lookup: CDR1 SGHTA, CDR2 FQGTGA.

V usage is TRBV15 and J usage is TRBJ2-1, with D perhaps TRBD2 (7 bases). CDR3 length: 16 residues. V was trimmed by 1 base and J by 6 bases, leaving 16 bases between them. Germline CDR1 and CDR2: LNHNV and YYDKDF (reference sequence). The chain's CDR3 is CATSRVRGGSSNEQFF. The CDR3 nucleotides read TGTGCCACCAGCAGAGTAAGGGGGGGCTCGAGCAATGAGCAGTTCTTC.

This clone was observed a single time. The V gene is TRBV9, the J gene TRBJ2-2, with D possibly being TRBD1 (6 bases). Deletions cut 0 bases from V and 2 bases from J, with 14 bases between. Germline V CDR1 and CDR2: SGDLS, YYNGEE. The CDR3 has 17 amino acids. The CDR3 sequence is CASSVDLSGQNTGELFF. The CDR3 DNA follows: TGTGCCAGCAGCGTAGATTTGTCGGGACAAAACACCGGGGAGCTGTTTTTT. Using reference TRBV9 and TRBJ2-2 for the parts outside the CDR3, the full variable domain is DSGVTQTPKHLITATGQRVTLRCSPRSGDLSVYWYQQSLDQGLQFLIQYYNGEERAKGNILERFSAQQFPDLHSELNLSSLELGDSALYFCASSVDLSGQNTGELFFGEGSRLTVL.

This rearrangement joins TRBV1 to TRBJ1-3. TRBV1 constitutes a pseudogene. The CDR3 extends over 15 amino acids. The CDR3 reads CTSSQEGSSGNTIYF. In nucleotides, the CDR3 is TGCACCAGCAGCCAAGAGGGGAGCTCTGGAAACACCATATATTTT.

The CDR3: CATKPGQGYTGELFF. The DNA of the CDR3 is TGTGCCACCAAACCGGGACAGGGTTACACCGGGGAGCTGTTTTTT. The V and J genes are TRBV28 and TRBJ2-2, with TRBD1 identical over 9 bases. The CDR3 loop spans 15 amino acids. Germline loops: CDR1 MDHEN, CDR2 SYDVKM. The ends lost 10 bases at V and 3 bases at J; junction bases unmatched: 9.

The chain carries TRBV6-5 and TRBJ2-7; 7 bases line up with TRBD1. The V and J ends lost 0 bases and 4 bases, in that order; junction bases with no gene match: 3. The length of the CDR3 is 14 residues. The germline V gene encodes CDR1 MNHEY and CDR2 SVGAGI. DNA for the CDR3: TGTGCCAGCAGTTACTCTTCAGGGGGATACGAGCAGTACTTC. This encodes CASSYSSGGYEQYF.

DNA of the CDR3: TGTGCCAGCAGCCAAGATCATAATGAGAATCAGCCCCAGCATTTT. This encodes CASSQDHNENQPQHF. The V gene is TRBV4-2, the J gene TRBJ1-5; D not resolved. Germline V gene data show CDR1 as LGHNA and CDR2 as YNFKEQ. The CDR3 consists of 15 residues. V was shortened by 0 bases and J by 4 bases, with 10 bases between the two germline ends.

On this clone: The sample contains more than one DNA sequence encoding this CDR3. J is TRBJ1-2 and V is TRBV12-3 or TRBV12-4, with D hard to call. The ends were cut back, 3 bases at V and 4 bases at J, with 9 bases in the middle. The CDR3 totals 13 residues. CDR3: CASSFSSGYGYTF. CDR3 sequence (DNA): TGTGCCAGCAGTTTTAGCAGTGGCTATGGCTACACCTTC.

This clone is a singleton in its sample. The genes are TRBV11-2 and TRBJ2-3; D unresolved. Trimming took 3 bases from V and 0 from J, leaving 7 bases between them. The CDR3 loop spans 14 amino acids. Germline V gene data show CDR1 as SGHAT and CDR2 as FQNNGV. The CDR3 sequence: CASSFRLSTDTQYF. CDR3 DNA sequence: TGTGCCAGCAGCTTCCGACTGAGCACAGATACGCAGTATTTT. Together with reference TRBV11-2 and TRBJ2-3, the CDR3 gives the full variable domain: EAGVAQSPRYKIIEKRQSVAFWCNPISGHATLYWYQQILGQGPKLLIQFQNNGVVDDSQLPKDRFSAERLKGVDSTLKIQPAKLEDSAVYLCASSFRLSTDTQYFGPGTRLTVL.

This clone has just one count. V is TRBV14 and J is TRBJ2-2; no firm D call. The V and J ends lost 4 bases and 4 bases respectively, with 10 bases between them. CDR3 size: 14 residues. Germline assignment: CDR1 SGHDN and CDR2 FVKESK. The CDR3 DNA is TGTGCCAGCAGCCGAGGCTACCTCACCGGGGAGCTGTTTTTT. Protein: CASSRGYLTGELFF. The full variable domain, with the rest looked up from reference TRBV14 and TRBJ2-2, is EAGVTQFPSHSVIEKGQTVTLRCDPISGHDNLYWYRRVMGKEIKFLLHFVKESKQDESGMPNNRFLAERTGGTYSTLKVQPAELEDSGVYFCASSRGYLTGELFFGEGSRLTVL.

The table lists this clone with a few counts. The rearrangement uses TRBV7-9 and TRBJ1-2, with a weak D call TRBD1 (6 bases). CDR3 size: 13 residues. V lost 0 bases and J 6 bases, leaving 8 bases between the germline ends. Germline values: CDR1 SEHNR, CDR2 FQNEAQ (reference sequence). CDR3: CASSLAGGDGYTF. CDR3 in DNA: TGTGCCAGCAGCTTAGCCGGGGGCGATGGCTACACCTTC.

The chain links TRBV30 to TRBJ2-7; no definite D call. V was trimmed by 1 base and J by 2 bases, leaving 6 bases between them. Germline CDR1 and CDR2: GTSNPN and SVGIG (reference sequence). The CDR3 totals 12 residues. CDR3 sequence reads: CAWSGGAYEQYF. DNA for the CDR3: TGTGCCTGGAGTGGTGGGGCCTACGAGCAGTACTTC.

This clone was picked up one time. The chain combines TRBV5-1 with TRBJ2-5; perhaps TRBD1 as D (5 bases). The germline gives CDR1 SGHRS, CDR2 YFSETQ. V dropped 0 bases and J dropped 1 base, with 10 bases sitting between them. The CDR3 length is 15 residues. The CDR3 DNA follows: TGCGCCAGCAGCTTGGTCCAGGGTGGCCAAGAGACCCAGTACTTC. This sequence encodes CASSLVQGGQETQYF.

V and J are TRBV18 and TRBJ1-4, with a weak D call TRBD1 (5 bases). Trimming cost V 6 bases and J 8 bases, with 19 bases left between them. Germline V gene sequence: CDR1 KGHSH, CDR2 LQKENI. The CDR3 is 15 amino acids. The CDR3 DNA follows: TGTGCCAGCTCCGAAACCACCAGGGTAAACGAAAAACTGTTTTTT. It codes for CASSETTRVNEKLFF. The variable domain in full, completed from reference TRBV18 and TRBJ1-4, reads NAGVMQNPRHLVRRRGQEARLRCSPMKGHSHVYWYRQLPEEGLKFMVYLQKENIIDESGMPKERFSAEFPKEGPSILRIQQVVRGDSAAYFCASSETTRVNEKLFFGSGTQLSVL.

The CDR3 here is CSVRDLGNQPQHF. CDR3 sequence (DNA): TGCAGCGTCCGGGACCTAGGGAATCAGCCCCAGCATTTT. J is TRBJ1-5 and V is TRBV29-1, with D maybe TRBD1 (5 bases). Germline-derived CDR1 and CDR2 are SQVTM and ANQGSEA. The V end was cut by 6 bases, the J end by 4 bases, with 13 bases between. The CDR3 has 13 residues.